The 5 T cell receptor beta chains below come from one sample, sequenced in a study of blood T cell repertoires in COVID-19. Profiling relied on immunoSEQ multiplex PCR, and the TCRdb table lists in-frame clones only, not all of them. The repertoire holds under 250,000 clones, with over 70% as singletons. Input material: peripheral blood. These receptors originate from a woman older than 75 with acute or convalescent COVID-19.

The chain couples TRBV5-1 to TRBJ1-4; D remains ambiguous. V lost 5 bases and J 0 bases, leaving 14 bases between the germline ends. In germline, CDR1 is SGHRS, CDR2 YFSETQ. The CDR3 consists of 16 residues. The CDR3 DNA follows: TGCGCCAGCAGTGTGAGGCCCTCTGCAACTAATGAAAAACTGTTTTTT. Its translation is CASSVRPSATNEKLFF. Full variable domain (remainder filled in from reference TRBV5-1 and TRBJ1-4): KAGVTQTPRYLIKTRGQQVTLSCSPISGHRSVSWYQQTPGQGLQFLFEYFSETQRNKGNFPGRFSGRQFSNSRSEMNVSTLELGDSALYLCASSVRPSATNEKLFFGSGTQLSVL.

This chain connects TRBV30 to TRBJ1-1, with D unresolved. Looked up from germline, CDR1 is GTSNPN and CDR2 is SVGIG (reference sequence). There are 11 residues in the CDR3. The ends were cut back, 8 bases at V and 7 bases at J, with 14 bases in the middle. The CDR3 spells CARAGFGEAFF. In nucleotides, the CDR3 is TGTGCCAGGGCGGGGTTTGGTGAAGCTTTCTTT. The full variable domain, rest sourced from reference TRBV30 and TRBJ1-1, is SQTIHQWPATLVQPVGSPLSLECTVEGTSNPNLYWYRQAAGRGLQLLFYSVGIGQISSEVPQNLSASRPQDRQFILSSKKLLLSDSGFYLCARAGFGEAFFGQGTRLTVV.

The V gene is TRBV27, the J gene TRBJ2-3, with D possibly being TRBD1 (6 bases). Germline CDR1 reads MNHEY; CDR2 reads SMNVEV (reference sequence). With 4 bases removed from V and 8 bases from J, the gap between germline ends came to 10 bases. The CDR3 length is 12 residues. The CDR3 DNA sequence: TGTGCCAGCAGTTCCAGGGGCAGTACGCAGTATTTT. Amino acids: CASSSRGSTQYF.

The rearrangement uses TRBV5-1 and TRBJ2-1; 13 nucleotides agree with TRBD2. The CDR3 sequence is 17 residues long. Per germline, CDR1 SGHRS and CDR2 YFSETQ. Losses at the gene ends were 3 bases for V and 0 bases for J; bases not matched to a gene: 3. CDR3 sequence: CASSSWTSGSSYNEQFF. In DNA, the CDR3 is TGCGCCAGCAGCTCGTGGACTAGCGGGAGCTCCTACAATGAGCAGTTCTTC. Full variable domain (remainder filled in from reference TRBV5-1 and TRBJ2-1): KAGVTQTPRYLIKTRGQQVTLSCSPISGHRSVSWYQQTPGQGLQFLFEYFSETQRNKGNFPGRFSGRQFSNSRSEMNVSTLELGDSALYLCASSSWTSGSSYNEQFFGPGTRLTVL.

V gene TRBV2 combines with J gene TRBJ2-5; D may be TRBD2 (5 bases). The CDR3 covers 14 residues. Germline CDR1 and CDR2: SNHLY and FYNNEI. V lost 4 bases to trimming and J lost 5 bases, with 14 bases between them. CDR3 sequence: CASSARTGGETQYF. The CDR3 DNA sequence: TGTGCCAGCAGTGCTCGAACTGGCGGGGAGACCCAGTACTTC.